The entry below gives a single T cell receptor beta chain sequence along with its context. Per germline, CDR1 SGHAT and CDR2 FQNNGV. V was trimmed by 4 bases and J by 3 bases, leaving 9 bases between them. The CDR3 sequence is 13 residues long. TCRdb re-analysed the RT-PCR reads in MiXCR, keeping a single row per CDR3 protein. The sample includes hundreds of thousands of distinct CDR3 sequences, 14% of them seen just once. The sample was memory CD4+ T cells from blood. The receptor's source is a female donor in good health, serving as a healthy control. The rearrangement joins TRBV11-2 to TRBJ2-5, with D perhaps matching TRBD1 (6 bases). The CDR3 DNA is TGTGCCAGCAGCTCCAACAGGGAAGAGACCCAGTACTTC. Its protein is CASSSNREETQYF.